This passage covers 5 T cell receptor beta chains from one sample sequenced in a study of cytomegalovirus exposure and HLA in healthy donors. Use of 60 Vbeta and 13 Jbeta primers characterized the PCR. The table came from immunoSEQ multiplex PCR; TCRdb's copy has only in-frame clones and leaves some out. The repertoire has a few hundred thousand clones, around nine tenths of them found once; the top ten carry approximately 1.5%. Sequencing was done on a sample of PBMCs. These receptors were collected from a girl aged 2-9 years in good health and CMV-seronegative.

This chain uses TRBV6-5 with TRBJ1-1; 7 bases agree with TRBD1. Germline V lookup: CDR1 MNHEY, CDR2 SVGAGI. The CDR3 extends over 14 amino acids. The V and J ends lost 6 bases and 1 base, in that order; junction bases with no gene match: 5. The CDR3 region is CASRPGQRNTEAFF. The DNA of the CDR3 is TGTGCCAGCAGACCGGGACAGCGGAACACTGAAGCTTTCTTT.

The chain carries TRBV11-2 and TRBJ1-2; the match to TRBD1 covers 10 bases. In germline, CDR1 is SGHAT, CDR2 FQNNGV. The V segment lost 5 bases and the J segment 7 bases; nucleotides outside the gene matches: 4. The CDR3 runs to 13 residues. This CDR3 is CASSQTGGCGYTF. The CDR3 nucleotides read TGTGCCAGCAGCCAGACAGGGGGCTGTGGCTACACCTTC.

The chain has TRBV10-3 and TRBJ2-7, with 9 bases that match TRBD2. J was trimmed by 3 bases and V by 10 bases; bases with no gene match: 7. Germline assignment: CDR1 ENHRY and CDR2 SYGVKD. The CDR3 is 13 residues long. As DNA, the CDR3 is TGTGCCACCACTAGCGGGTCGAACTACGAGCAGTACTTC. It encodes CATTSGSNYEQYF.

CDR3 residues: CASSARNYEQYF. CDR3 sequence (DNA): TGTGCCAGCTCAGCGCGGAATTACGAGCAGTACTTC. V usage is TRBV6-5 and J usage is TRBJ2-7; D is ambiguous. With 8 bases removed from V and 4 bases from J, the gap between germline ends came to 12 bases. The CDR3 runs 12 residues. In germline, CDR1 is MNHEY, CDR2 SVGAGI.

This sequence joins TRBV19 and TRBJ2-3; the match to TRBD2 covers 10 bases. Trimming took 6 bases from V and 3 from J; bases not matched to a gene: 9. This CDR3 region has 16 residues. Germline loops: CDR1 LNHDA, CDR2 SQIVND (reference sequence). The CDR3 bases are TGTGCCAGTAGCCTCCTAGCGGGAGCTGGGACAGATACGCAGTATTTT. This gives the protein CASSLLAGAGTDTQYF.